These 8 T cell receptor beta chains came from one sample sequenced in a study of T cell repertoires in cytomegalovirus infection. TCRdb redid the calling of the reads with MiXCR, one entry per CDR3 protein. The data hold approximately 500,000 distinct CDR3 sequences, with approximately 25% observed a single time. Sequencing was done on a sample of PBMCs. These receptors all come from a human donor in good health (CMV status not recorded). Some clones in this sample may be carry-over from other donors' samples.

This clonotype was observed a few times. The gene calls are TRBV20-1 and TRBJ2-5; 8 bases map to TRBD1. CDR1 is DFQATT, CDR2 SNEGSKA, per germline (reference sequence). V shed 6 bases, J shed 5 bases, and the junction held 14 bases outside the gene matches. The CDR3 sequence is 15 residues long. The CDR3 DNA reads TGCAGTGCCTCTCCGTGGACAGGGTTGGTTGAGACCCAGTACTTC. Translation: CSASPWTGLVETQYF.

This clonotype was observed many times. This sequence joins TRBV7-9 and TRBJ2-5; D gene ambiguous. CDR1 SEHNR and CDR2 FQNEAQ come from the germline V gene (reference sequence). The V end was cut by 0 bases, the J end by 5 bases, with 10 bases between. This CDR3 comprises 14 residues. The CDR3 sequence is CASSLAGHRETQYF. CDR3 in DNA: TGTGCCAGCAGCTTAGCAGGGCACCGGGAGACCCAGTACTTC.

This sequence joins TRBV20-1 and TRBJ1-5; TRBD1 might be the D (5 bases). The CDR3 length is 13 residues. Trimming stripped 0 bases from V and 5 bases from J, with 8 bases between. Germline CDR1 is DFQATT and CDR2 is SNEGSKA (reference sequence). The CDR3 is CSARDEGDQPQHF. The CDR3 DNA sequence: TGCAGTGCTAGAGATGAAGGGGATCAGCCCCAGCATTTT.

The chain employs TRBV4-3 and TRBJ2-2, with TRBD2 identical over 13 bases. The ends lost 2 bases at V and 4 bases at J; junction bases unmatched: 10. Germline V lookup: CDR1 LGHNA, CDR2 YSLEER. This CDR3 spans 19 amino acids. The CDR3 is CASSQLVGLAGAGTGELFF. The DNA of the CDR3 is TGCGCCAGCAGCCAACTCGTAGGACTAGCGGGAGCGGGCACCGGGGAGCTGTTTTTT.

The chain combines TRBV15 with TRBJ2-5; weak D call: TRBD2 (5 bases). This CDR3 is built from 14 residues. Germline CDR1 LNHNV, CDR2 YYDKDF (reference sequence). Trimming removed 0 bases at V and 3 bases at J, with 8 bases between. Here the CDR3 reads CATSRDPREETQYF. DNA for the CDR3: TGTGCCACCAGCAGAGATCCGAGGGAAGAGACCCAGTACTTC.

This clonotype has a count of ten or more. The J gene is TRBJ2-7, the V gene TRBV7-8, with D possibly called TRBD1 or TRBD2 (5 bases each). Trimming stripped 2 bases from V and 2 bases from J, with 10 bases between. The germline V gene encodes CDR1 SGHVS and CDR2 FQNEAQ. The CDR3 spans 14 residues. The CDR3 loop is CASSLLGRTYEQYV. CDR3 bases: TGTGCCAGCAGCTTATTGGGACGGACCTACGAGCAGTACGTC.

The V gene is TRBV2, the J gene TRBJ2-3; 7 nucleotides line up with TRBD2. V lost 3 bases to trimming and J lost 9 bases; unmatched junction nucleotides: 9. Germline assignment: CDR1 SNHLY and CDR2 FYNNEI. This CDR3 comprises 14 residues. CDR3 in DNA: TGTGCCAGCAGTGATGACTGGGAGGGGTCAACGCAGTATTTT. Its protein is CASSDDWEGSTQYF.

This clonotype has a handful of counts. DNA of the CDR3: TGTGCCAGATCGATTTACGGGCTAGCGGGAGGGCCCCGCACAGATACGCAGTATTTT. Its protein product is CARSIYGLAGGPRTDTQYF. The chain links TRBV11-3 to TRBJ2-3, with 12 bases lining up with TRBD2. Germline assignment: CDR1 SGHNT and CDR2 YENEEA. The V gene end was trimmed by 9 bases and the J gene end by 1 base; junction bases not matched to a gene: 17. This CDR3 has 19 amino acids. The full variable domain, with the rest looked up from reference TRBV11-3 and TRBJ2-3, is EAGVVQSPRYKIIEKKQPVAFWCNPISGHNTLYWYLQNLGQGPELLIRYENEEAVDDSQLPKDRFSAERLKGVDSTLKIQPAELGDSAVYLCARSIYGLAGGPRTDTQYFGPGTRLTVL.